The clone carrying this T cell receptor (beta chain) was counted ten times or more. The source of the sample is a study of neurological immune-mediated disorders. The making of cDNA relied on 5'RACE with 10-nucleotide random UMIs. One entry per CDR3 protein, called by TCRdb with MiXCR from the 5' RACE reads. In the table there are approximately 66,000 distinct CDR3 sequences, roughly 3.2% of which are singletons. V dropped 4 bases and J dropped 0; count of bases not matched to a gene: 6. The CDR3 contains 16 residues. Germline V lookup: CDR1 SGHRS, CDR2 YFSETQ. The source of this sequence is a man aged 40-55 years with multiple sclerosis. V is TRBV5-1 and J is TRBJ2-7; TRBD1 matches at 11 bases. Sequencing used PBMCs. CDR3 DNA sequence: TGCGCCAGCAGCGGGCAGGGACAGGGGGTCTCCTACGAGCAGTACTTC. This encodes CASSGQGQGVSYEQYF.